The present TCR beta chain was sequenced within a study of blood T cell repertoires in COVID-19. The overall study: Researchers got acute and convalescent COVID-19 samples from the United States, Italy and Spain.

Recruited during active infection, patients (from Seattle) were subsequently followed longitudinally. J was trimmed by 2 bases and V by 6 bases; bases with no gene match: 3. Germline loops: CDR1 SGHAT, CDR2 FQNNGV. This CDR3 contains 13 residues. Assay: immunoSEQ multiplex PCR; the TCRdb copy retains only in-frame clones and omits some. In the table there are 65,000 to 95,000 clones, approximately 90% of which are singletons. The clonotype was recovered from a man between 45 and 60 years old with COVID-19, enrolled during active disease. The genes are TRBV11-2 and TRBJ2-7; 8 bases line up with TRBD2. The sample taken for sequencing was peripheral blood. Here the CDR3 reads CASSYSGTYEQYV. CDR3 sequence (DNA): TGTGCCAGCAGTTATAGCGGGACCTACGAGCAGTACGTC.